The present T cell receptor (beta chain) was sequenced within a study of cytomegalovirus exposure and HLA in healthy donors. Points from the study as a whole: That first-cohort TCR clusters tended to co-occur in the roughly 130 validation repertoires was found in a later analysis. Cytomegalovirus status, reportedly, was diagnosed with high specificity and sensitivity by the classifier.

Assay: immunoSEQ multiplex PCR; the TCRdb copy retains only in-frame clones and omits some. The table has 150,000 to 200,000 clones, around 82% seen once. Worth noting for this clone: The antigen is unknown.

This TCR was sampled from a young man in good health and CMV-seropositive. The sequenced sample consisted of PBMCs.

This chain's CDR3 is CASRGDRGWADTQYF. The CDR3 nucleotides are TGTGCCAGCAGGGGTGACAGGGGGTGGGCAGATACGCAGTATTTT. The chain recombines TRBV28 with TRBJ2-3; 9 bases are a match to TRBD1. The CDR3 runs to 15 residues. With 6 bases clipped from V and 4 bases from J, the junction kept 8 bases outside the gene matches. The germline gives CDR1 MDHEN, CDR2 SYDVKM.